This TCR beta chain stems from a study of blood T cells in healthy people across ages. Between the trimmed V and J ends, which lost 3 bases and 0 bases, there was a span of 12 bases. This CDR3 is 14 amino acids long. From germline, CDR1 is DFQATT and CDR2 SNEGSKA (reference sequence). About this clonotype: The antigen remains undetermined.

It was with a sample-barcoded 5' primer and a J-beta primer mix that a second PCR of roughly 7 to 12 cycles was run. Sequencing yielded, for each sample, at least 3 million paired-end reads carrying CDR3. TCRdb itself ran the 5' RACE reads through MiXCR, one entry per CDR3 protein. This sample yields over a million distinct CDR3 sequences, of which about 42% are seen a single time; more than 4% belongs to the top ten. Study-level points and caveats: Expanded clonotype shifts may have been confounded, as the donors had an unknown CMV status. The long-lived group displayed more naive CD4+ cells, plus higher diversity, than the aged donors did. Across samples, TCR beta diversity tracked strongly with naive T cell percentage.

The clonotype originates from a woman aged 18 to 35 in good health. The sequencing sample was made of blood. The rearrangement uses TRBV20-1 and TRBJ2-7; D is unclear. CDR3 sequence reads: CSASLGSISYEQYF. In DNA form, the CDR3 reads TGCAGTGCTAGCCTAGGGTCCATCTCCTACGAGCAGTACTTC.